The 18 T cell receptor beta chains below all came from one sample that was sequenced in a study of shared T cell receptors in the human thymus. The table came from immunoSEQ multiplex PCR; TCRdb's copy has only in-frame clones and leaves some out. The sample lists about 380,000 clones, just under 95% occurring once. Sequencing was done on a sample of thymocytes. The receptor source for this set is a human donor.

The chain carries TRBV28 and TRBJ1-1, with 10 positions matching TRBD1. Germline trimming cut 6 bases from V and 11 bases from J; bases unmatched to any gene: 12. Germline V gene lookup returns CDR1 MDHEN and CDR2 SYDVKM. The CDR3 spans 14 residues. The CDR3 DNA reads as TGTGCCAGCAGAGACCGGGACAGGGGCCGGGACGCTTTCTTT. Protein: CASRDRDRGRDAFF.

V and J are TRBV6-1 and TRBJ1-5; D might be TRBD1 (5 bases). Germline assignment: CDR1 MNHNS and CDR2 SASEGT. V lost 5 bases to trimming and J lost 1 base, with 12 bases between them. The CDR3 has 15 amino acids. The CDR3 nucleotides are TGTGCCAGCAGTCGAAACCGGGACAGCAATCAGCCCCAGCATTTT. Translating it yields CASSRNRDSNQPQHF.

The rearrangement links TRBV11-3 to TRBJ2-4; D remains unclear. From germline, CDR1 is SGHNT and CDR2 YENEEA. This CDR3 contains 17 residues. V was trimmed by 2 bases and J by 3 bases, leaving 17 bases between them. The CDR3 is CASSLKPDGESKNIQYF. In nucleotides, the CDR3 is TGTGCCAGCAGCTTAAAACCGGACGGAGAGAGCAAAAACATTCAGTACTTC. The full variable domain, rest sourced from reference TRBV11-3 and TRBJ2-4, is EAGVVQSPRYKIIEKKQPVAFWCNPISGHNTLYWYLQNLGQGPELLIRYENEEAVDDSQLPKDRFSAERLKGVDSTLKIQPAELGDSAVYLCASSLKPDGESKNIQYFGAGTRLSVL.

The chain couples TRBV27 to TRBJ2-7; no clear D gene. The CDR3 is 12 amino acids. V lost 8 bases to trimming and J lost 4 bases, with 12 bases between them. Germline assignment: CDR1 MNHEY and CDR2 SMNVEV (reference sequence). The CDR3, as DNA: TGTGCCAGCGCCCGGCGGCCGTACGAGCAGTACTTC. This translates into CASARRPYEQYF.

The chain is built from TRBV19 and TRBJ2-5; tentative D call: TRBD1 (7 bases). V was shortened by 2 bases and J by 2 bases, with 18 bases between the two germline ends. The CDR3 sequence is 17 residues long. Per the germline V gene, CDR1 is LNHDA and CDR2 is SQIVND (reference sequence). The DNA of the CDR3 is TGTGCCAGTAGTATATCAGGGGGGCGAAGGGAACAAGAGACCCAGTACTTC. Translation gives CASSISGGRREQETQYF.

This chain uses TRBV9 with TRBJ1-1; 10 positions agree with TRBD1. The CDR3 length is 17 residues. Looked up from germline, CDR1 is SGDLS and CDR2 is YYNGEE. The J segment lost 1 base and the V segment lost 0 bases, leaving 6 bases of the junction unmatched. The CDR3, as DNA: TGTGCCAGCAGCGTAGTCGGGACAGGGGATTGGAACACTGAAGCTTTCTTT. Residues: CASSVVGTGDWNTEAFF.

V and J are TRBV4-1 and TRBJ2-1; 8 bases map to TRBD2. This CDR3 region has 17 residues. CDR1 and CDR2 (germline): MGHRA, YSYEKL. The ends lost 4 bases at V and 1 base at J; junction bases unmatched: 9. The CDR3 here is CASSLRNPSGSYNEQFF. In nucleotides, the CDR3 is TGCGCCAGCAGCCTACGAAACCCTAGCGGGTCCTACAATGAGCAGTTCTTC.

The chain combines TRBV14 with TRBJ1-1; weak D call: TRBD1 (6 bases). The CDR3 totals 18 residues. Trimming removed 4 bases at V and 4 bases at J, with 25 bases between. The germline CDR1 and CDR2 sequences are SGHDN and FVKESK. CDR3 DNA sequence: TGTGCCAGCAGCCTTAAGAAGCGGAACGGGGGAGGGGGCACTGAAGCTTTCTTT. Translating it yields CASSLKKRNGGGGTEAFF.

The V call is TRBV5-1, the J call TRBJ2-7; D possibly uses TRBD1 or TRBD2 (5 bases each). Looked up from germline, CDR1 is SGHRS and CDR2 is YFSETQ. Trimming cost V 4 bases and J 2 bases, with 22 bases left between them. The CDR3 runs to 17 residues. The DNA for the CDR3 is TGCGCCAGCAGCCCTAGTGGGGGTTTTAGGGGCCCCTACGAGCAGTACTTC. Amino acids: CASSPSGGFRGPYEQYF. The whole variable domain, filled in from reference TRBV5-1 and TRBJ2-7, reads KAGVTQTPRYLIKTRGQQVTLSCSPISGHRSVSWYQQTPGQGLQFLFEYFSETQRNKGNFPGRFSGRQFSNSRSEMNVSTLELGDSALYLCASSPSGGFRGPYEQYFGPGTRLTVT.

The J gene is TRBJ2-5, the V gene TRBV14; tentative D call: TRBD1 (5 bases). This CDR3 is 15 amino acids long. V was pared by 4 bases and J by 2 bases, with 14 bases between. Germline CDR1 is SGHDN and CDR2 is FVKESK. This chain's CDR3 is CASSRLRTSQETQYF. In DNA, the CDR3 is TGTGCCAGCAGCCGCCTAAGGACAAGTCAAGAGACCCAGTACTTC.

The genes are TRBV28 and TRBJ2-5; TRBD1 aligns across 8 bases. There are 16 residues in the CDR3. Trimming took 2 bases from V and 2 from J; bases not matched to a gene: 7. Germline loops: CDR1 MDHEN, CDR2 SYDVKM. The CDR3 bases are TGTGCCAGCAGTTTAACGGCAGGGGGCCATCAAGAGACCCAGTACTTC. This codes for CASSLTAGGHQETQYF.

V is TRBV6-5 and J is TRBJ2-5, with a possible D match to TRBD2 (6 bases). Germline lookup yields CDR1 MNHEY and CDR2 SVGAGI. CDR3 length equals 15 residues. The V end lost 8 bases, the J end lost 5 bases, and 21 bases lay between the germline ends. The CDR3: CASVALAEDLETQYF. The CDR3 coding sequence is TGTGCCAGCGTTGCGTTAGCGGAAGATTTGGAGACCCAGTACTTC.

The chain has TRBV14 and TRBJ1-2; D gene ambiguous. Trimming shortened V by 1 base and J by 1 base, and 13 bases separated the two germline ends. The CDR3 loop spans 16 amino acids. Germline values: CDR1 SGHDN, CDR2 FVKESK. In DNA, the CDR3 is TGTGCCAGCAGCCAAGCGGTGTGGAAGGGTAACTATGGCTACACCTTC. As protein: CASSQAVWKGNYGYTF.

V usage is TRBV28 and J usage is TRBJ1-2; TRBD1 might be the D (5 bases). Trimming shortened V by 5 bases and J by 4 bases, and 11 bases separated the two germline ends. CDR3 length: 13 amino acids. Germline values: CDR1 MDHEN, CDR2 SYDVKM. CDR3 residues: CASSGRVCYGYTF. In DNA form, the CDR3 reads TGTGCCAGCAGTGGCAGGGTTTGCTATGGCTACACCTTC.

This CDR3 is CASSLFPSGRIDTQYF. The CDR3, as DNA: TGTGCCAGCAGCTTATTTCCTAGCGGGAGAATAGATACGCAGTATTTT. The chain combines TRBV5-4 with TRBJ2-3; 10 bases align to TRBD2. V trimming: 2 bases; J trimming: 5 bases; junction bases outside the gene matches: 8. The CDR3 runs 16 residues. From germline, CDR1 is SGHNT and CDR2 YYREEE (reference sequence).

The V and J genes are TRBV5-1 and TRBJ2-7; 9 bases agree with TRBD1. V lost 4 bases and J lost 7; bases outside the gene matches: 9. The germline V gene has CDR1 SGHRS and CDR2 YFSETQ. There are 14 residues in the CDR3. In DNA, the CDR3 is TGCGCCAGCAGCAACGGACAGGGGTCGGGGGAGCAGTACTTC. Protein: CASSNGQGSGEQYF.

J is TRBJ2-1 and V is TRBV4-2, with a weak D call TRBD2 (6 bases). CDR3 length: 14 residues. Trimming stripped 4 bases from V and 9 bases from J, with 16 bases between. The germline CDR1 and CDR2 sequences are LGHNA and YNFKEQ. DNA for the CDR3: TGTGCCAGCAGCCGACGACCCGACGGGGGTGAGCAGTTCTTC. Encoded protein: CASSRRPDGGEQFF.

The chain recombines TRBV28 with TRBJ1-1; D unresolved. The CDR3 covers 14 residues. Germline V gene lookup returns CDR1 MDHEN and CDR2 SYDVKM. V was cut by 5 bases and J by 0 bases, with 10 bases left in between. CDR3 sequence: CASSLRSMNTEAFF. The CDR3 bases are TGTGCCAGCAGTCTCAGGAGCATGAACACTGAAGCTTTCTTT.